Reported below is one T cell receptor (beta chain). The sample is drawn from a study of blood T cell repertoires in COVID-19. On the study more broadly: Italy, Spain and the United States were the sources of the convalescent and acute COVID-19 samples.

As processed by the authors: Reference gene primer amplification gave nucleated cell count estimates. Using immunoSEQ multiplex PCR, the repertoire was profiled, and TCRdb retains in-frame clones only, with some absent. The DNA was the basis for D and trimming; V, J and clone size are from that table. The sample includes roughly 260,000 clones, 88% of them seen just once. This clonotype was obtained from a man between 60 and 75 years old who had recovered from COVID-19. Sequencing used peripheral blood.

This chain's CDR3 is CASSLLGLLAGGRTDTQYF. The CDR3 nucleotides are TGTGCCAGCAGCTTATTAGGGTTACTAGCGGGGGGGCGTACAGATACGCAGTATTTT. The chain uses TRBV7-2 and TRBJ2-3, with 13 bases fitting TRBD2. The CDR3 extends over 19 amino acids. Trimming took 2 bases from V and 3 from J; bases not matched to a gene: 11. CDR1 SGHTA and CDR2 FQGNSA come from the germline V gene.